Each of the 25 T cell receptor beta chains below was sequenced from the same sample in a study of control samples from healthy donors and cancer patients. Profiled with immunoSEQ multiplex PCR; TCRdb holds only in-frame clones, not every one. This table has 150,000 to 160,000 clones, nearly 95% appearing once. Sequencing used blood. The receptors originated from a man aged 45-60 years in good health.

This clone came up a few times. The gene calls are TRBV5-1 and TRBJ2-1; 12 nucleotides line up with TRBD2. J was trimmed by 7 bases and V by 1 base; bases with no gene match: 6. This CDR3 region has 16 residues. The germline gives CDR1 SGHRS, CDR2 YFSETQ. The CDR3 is CASSLTTSGSGNEQFF. The CDR3 DNA reads as TGCGCCAGCAGCTTGACGACTAGCGGGAGTGGGAATGAGCAGTTCTTC.

The CDR3 is CAISSPTSADTQYF. The CDR3, as DNA: TGTGCCATCAGCTCCCCGACTAGTGCGGATACGCAGTATTTT. V is TRBV10-3 and J is TRBJ2-3; possible D gene TRBD2, 6 bases. This CDR3 is built from 14 residues. In germline, CDR1 is ENHRY, CDR2 SYGVKD. V lost 6 bases and J 6 bases, leaving 16 bases between the germline ends.

The chain recombines TRBV19 with TRBJ1-5; 8 nucleotides match TRBD1. The CDR3 is 19 residues long. After removal of 5 bases from V and 0 bases from J, the junction contained 15 bases not matched to a gene. Germline-derived CDR1 and CDR2 are LNHDA and SQIVND (reference sequence). In DNA, the CDR3 is TGTGCCAGTAGTTCCAACGGTGGACAGGGCATTTATAGCAATCAGCCCCAGCATTTT. Translation gives CASSSNGGQGIYSNQPQHF.

The CDR3 region is CASSLRPLPPGEQYF. The CDR3 DNA is TGTGCCAGTAGTCTCAGACCCTTACCCCCCGGCGAGCAGTACTTC. This chain uses TRBV19 with TRBJ2-7; D unresolved. Trimming cost V 5 bases and J 6 bases, with 20 bases left between them. This CDR3 contains 15 residues. Germline CDR1 reads LNHDA; CDR2 reads SQIVND (reference sequence).

In this sample, this clone turned up once. The chain couples TRBV5-5 to TRBJ1-1, with a possible D match to TRBD1 (5 bases). This CDR3 is 14 amino acids long. Germline V lookup: CDR1 SGHKS, CDR2 YYEKEE (reference sequence). Trimming cost V 2 bases and J 4 bases, with 12 bases left between them. CDR3 sequence (DNA): TGTGCCAGCAGCTTCCAGGGAAGTAGCACTGAAGCTTTCTTT. It is translated as CASSFQGSSTEAFF. The entire variable domain, with the rest obtained from reference TRBV5-5 and TRBJ1-1, is as follows: DAGVTQSPTHLIKTRGQQVTLRCSPISGHKSVSWYQQVLGQGPQFIFQYYEKEERGRGNFPDRFSARQFPNYSSELNVNALLLGDSALYLCASSFQGSSTEAFFGQGTRLTVV.

J is TRBJ2-7 and V is TRBV4-1, with TRBD2 matching 11 bases. This CDR3 region has 16 residues. Germline CDR1 reads MGHRA; CDR2 reads YSYEKL. Unmatched junction bases numbered 10, after V lost 4 bases and J lost 5 bases. The CDR3 protein is CASSPQSGLAAHEQYF. CDR3 sequence (DNA): TGCGCCAGCAGCCCCCAGTCGGGACTAGCGGCCCACGAGCAGTACTTC.

The V gene is TRBV7-3, the J gene TRBJ2-3; 7 bases agree with TRBD2. The CDR3 runs to 15 residues. V was clipped by 6 bases and J by 1 base; unmatched bases: 7. Looked up from germline, CDR1 is SGHTA and CDR2 is FQGTGA. CDR3 in DNA: TGTGCCAGCAGATATGGGGGGGATGGCACAGATACGCAGTATTTT. Protein: CASRYGGDGTDTQYF.

The J gene is TRBJ2-1, the V gene TRBV11-3; weak D call: TRBD2 (6 bases). Looked up from germline, CDR1 is SGHNT and CDR2 is YENEEA. Trimming removed 3 bases from V and 6 bases from J, with 9 bases in between. This CDR3 region has 13 residues. CDR3 loop: CASSFQEGNEQFF. The CDR3 DNA follows: TGTGCCAGCAGCTTTCAGGAGGGCAATGAGCAGTTCTTC.

The chain joins TRBV12-3 or TRBV12-4 to TRBJ2-2; D not certain. The CDR3 is 11 amino acids. V gave up 2 bases and J gave up 6 bases, with 1 base separating them. CDR3 residues: CASSLPGELFF. CDR3 nucleotide sequence: TGTGCCAGCAGTTTACCCGGGGAGCTGTTTTTT.

DNA for the CDR3: TGTGCCACCAGTGAACCCGGGACTAGCGGCACAGATACGCAGTATTTT. Translating it yields CATSEPGTSGTDTQYF. The chain combines TRBV24-1 with TRBJ2-3; 10 bases align to TRBD2. Germline assignment: CDR1 KGHDR and CDR2 SFDVKD. The ends lost 4 bases at V and 1 base at J; junction bases unmatched: 4. The CDR3 contains 16 residues.

This chain uses TRBV28 with TRBJ2-7, with 9 bases aligning to TRBD1. This CDR3 is 14 amino acids long. CDR1 and CDR2 (germline): MDHEN, SYDVKM. V was clipped by 3 bases and J by 3 bases; unmatched bases: 3. The CDR3 DNA reads as TGTGCCAGCAGTTTTGGGACAGGGTTCTACGAGCAGTACTTC. Its translation: CASSFGTGFYEQYF.

The chain carries TRBV7-9 and TRBJ2-3; 7 positions match TRBD2. CDR1 SEHNR and CDR2 FQNEAQ come from the germline V gene (reference sequence). V lost 3 bases and J lost 6; bases outside the gene matches: 6. This CDR3 contains 14 residues. The CDR3: CASSLGGSIDTQYF. CDR3 sequence (DNA): TGTGCCAGCAGCTTGGGCGGGAGCATTGATACGCAGTATTTT.

J is TRBJ2-1 and V is TRBV5-1, with D possibly being TRBD1 (6 bases). The CDR3 runs 15 residues. CDR1 is SGHRS and CDR2 is YFSETQ in the germline V gene. The ends were cut back, 4 bases at V and 2 bases at J, with 13 bases in the middle. CDR3 in DNA: TGCGCCAGCAGCCAGCAGGGGTTAGCCTACAATGAGCAGTTCTTC. This gives the protein CASSQQGLAYNEQFF.

The CDR3 nucleotides read TGCAGCGTGTCGGGACAGGGAAATGGCGGCTACACCTTC. Residues: CSVSGQGNGGYTF. The J gene is TRBJ1-2, the V gene TRBV29-1; 9 bases align to TRBD1. The CDR3 contains 13 residues. Germline loops: CDR1 SQVTM, CDR2 ANQGSEA. The junction had 10 bases not matched to a gene; V was cut back by 6 bases and J by 8 bases.

The chain uses TRBV9 and TRBJ1-3; D gene uncertain. Trimming pared 3 bases from V and 0 bases from J, leaving 4 bases between. This CDR3 is 13 amino acids long. CDR1 and CDR2 from the germline V gene are SGDLS and YYNGEE. CDR3 in amino acids: CASSGYSGNTIYF. CDR3 sequence (DNA): TGTGCCAGCAGCGGGTACTCTGGAAACACCATATATTTT.

The chain combines TRBV18 with TRBJ2-5; 7 nucleotides align to TRBD1. J was trimmed by 0 bases and V by 6 bases; bases with no gene match: 4. Germline assignment: CDR1 KGHSH and CDR2 LQKENI. The CDR3 has 14 residues. Here the CDR3 reads CASSRTGDQETQYF. The CDR3 nucleotides read TGTGCCAGCTCCCGCACAGGGGACCAAGAGACCCAGTACTTC. The full variable domain, its missing parts supplied by reference TRBV18 and TRBJ2-5, is NAGVMQNPRHLVRRRGQEARLRCSPMKGHSHVYWYRQLPEEGLKFMVYLQKENIIDESGMPKERFSAEFPKEGPSILRIQQVVRGDSAAYFCASSRTGDQETQYFGPGTRLLVL.

This clone occurred once. The rearrangement uses TRBV28 and TRBJ2-5; D may be TRBD1 or TRBD2 (5 bases each). The CDR3 is 12 residues long. Trimming shortened V by 3 bases and J by 4 bases, and 6 bases separated the two germline ends. Germline V lookup: CDR1 MDHEN, CDR2 SYDVKM. Here the CDR3 reads CASSLRGETQYF. The CDR3, as DNA: TGTGCCAGCAGTTTGAGGGGAGAGACCCAGTACTTC.

The rearrangement links TRBV6-5 to TRBJ1-4; no firm D call. Germline CDR1 is MNHEY and CDR2 is SVGAGI. The CDR3 has 14 residues. Between the trimmed V and J ends, which lost 6 bases and 10 bases, there was a span of 18 bases. The CDR3 protein is CASREAASVGKLFF. DNA for the CDR3: TGTGCCAGCAGAGAGGCGGCATCGGTGGGAAAACTGTTTTTT.

The table lists this clone with a count of one. The rearrangement joins TRBV6-5 to TRBJ2-1; the D gene is possibly TRBD1 (5 bases). Germline V gene lookup returns CDR1 MNHEY and CDR2 SVGAGI. The CDR3 is 15 residues long. Trimming stripped 3 bases from V and 4 bases from J, with 13 bases between. CDR3 coding DNA: TGTGCCAGCAGTTATAACGTCGACAGATACAATGAGCAGTTCTTC. This gives the protein CASSYNVDRYNEQFF.

The J gene is TRBJ1-1, the V gene TRBV28; no clear D. V was pared by 3 bases and J by 8 bases, with 13 bases between. CDR1 is MDHEN and CDR2 is SYDVKM in the germline V gene. The CDR3 is 13 amino acids. CDR3 nucleotides: TGTGCCAGCAGTTTTGATGGCGTGGACGAAGCTTTCTTT. Translation gives CASSFDGVDEAFF.

This rearrangement joins TRBV2 to TRBJ2-7, with D possibly being TRBD1 (6 bases). The CDR3 contains 14 residues. The germline CDR1 and CDR2 sequences are SNHLY and FYNNEI. Trimming shortened V by 7 bases and J by 0 bases, and 13 bases separated the two germline ends. CDR3 loop: CASKPGHSSYEQYF. Here the CDR3 DNA reads TGTGCCAGCAAACCGGGACACAGCTCCTACGAGCAGTACTTC.

This chain links TRBV5-6 with TRBJ2-7, with D hard to call. CDR3 length: 12 amino acids. The V gene lost 0 bases and the J gene lost 4 bases, with 5 bases spanning the gap. Germline values: CDR1 SGHDT, CDR2 YYEEEE. CDR3 residues: CASSLGVYEQYF. The CDR3, as DNA: TGTGCCAGCAGCTTGGGAGTATACGAGCAGTACTTC. The variable domain in full, completed from reference TRBV5-6 and TRBJ2-7, reads DAGVTQSPTHLIKTRGQQVTLRCSPKSGHDTVSWYQQALGQGPQFIFQYYEEEERQRGNFPDRFSGHQFPNYSSELNVNALLLGDSALYLCASSLGVYEQYFGPGTRLTVT.

The chain joins TRBV19 to TRBJ1-2, with D perhaps matching TRBD1 (5 bases). Per the germline V gene, CDR1 is LNHDA and CDR2 is SQIVND (reference sequence). The V and J ends lost 6 bases and 2 bases respectively, with 13 bases between them. There are 14 residues in the CDR3. The DNA for the CDR3 is TGTGCCAGTAGACCGGGGGGTCTGAACTATGGCTACACCTTC. Translation: CASRPGGLNYGYTF.

The rearrangement joins TRBV27 to TRBJ1-1; TRBD1 matches 11 bases. V was clipped by 6 bases and J by 5 bases; unmatched bases: 2. Germline CDR1 is MNHEY and CDR2 is SMNVEV (reference sequence). The CDR3 consists of 13 residues. The CDR3: CASRGTGGTEAFF. CDR3 nucleotides: TGTGCCAGCAGGGGGACAGGGGGGACTGAAGCTTTCTTT.

The chain links TRBV5-5 to TRBJ1-2, with D tentatively TRBD1 (6 bases). CDR1 SGHKS and CDR2 YYEKEE come from the germline V gene (reference sequence). The CDR3 extends over 15 amino acids. Trimming shortened V by 4 bases and J by 4 bases, and 17 bases separated the two germline ends. CDR3 nucleotide sequence: TGTGCCAGCAGCCATTATGAGGAGGGGGTCTATGGCTACACCTTC. Protein sequence: CASSHYEEGVYGYTF.